Below, one TCR beta chain is given with its context. This entry is derived from a study of control samples from healthy donors and cancer patients. The method was immunoSEQ multiplex PCR; TCRdb's version includes in-frame clones alone and lacks a portion of them. This table holds approximately 140,000 clones, 75% to 95% found once. The length of the CDR3 is 12 residues. Trimming left V 4 bases short and J 2 bases short, with 7 bases between. Germline V gives CDR1 SGHNT, CDR2 YYREEE (reference sequence). The receptor comes from a man between 18 and 29 years old in good health. Sequencing was done on a sample of blood. The chain couples TRBV5-4 to TRBJ2-7; D is uncertain. The CDR3 spells CASSRDTYEQYF. The CDR3 DNA reads as TGTGCCAGCAGCAGGGATACCTACGAGCAGTACTTC.